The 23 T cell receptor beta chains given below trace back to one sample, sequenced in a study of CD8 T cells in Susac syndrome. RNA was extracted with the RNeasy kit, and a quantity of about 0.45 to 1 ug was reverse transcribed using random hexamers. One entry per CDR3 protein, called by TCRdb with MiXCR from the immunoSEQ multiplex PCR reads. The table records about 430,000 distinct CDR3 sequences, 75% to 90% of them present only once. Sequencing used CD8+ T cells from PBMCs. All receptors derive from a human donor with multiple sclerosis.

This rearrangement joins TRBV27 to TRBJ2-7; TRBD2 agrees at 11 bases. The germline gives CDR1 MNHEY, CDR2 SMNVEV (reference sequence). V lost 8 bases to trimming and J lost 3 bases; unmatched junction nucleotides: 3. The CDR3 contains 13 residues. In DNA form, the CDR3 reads TGTGCCAGCGCCCTAGCGGGGGGCTACGAGCAGTACTTC. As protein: CASALAGGYEQYF.

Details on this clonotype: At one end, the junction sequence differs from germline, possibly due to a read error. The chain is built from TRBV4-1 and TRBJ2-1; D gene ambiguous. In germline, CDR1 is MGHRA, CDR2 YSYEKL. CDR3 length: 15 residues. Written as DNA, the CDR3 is TGCGCCAGCAGCCAACACGCTCCCTCCAACAATGAGCAGTTCTTC. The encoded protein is CASSQHAPSNNEQFF.

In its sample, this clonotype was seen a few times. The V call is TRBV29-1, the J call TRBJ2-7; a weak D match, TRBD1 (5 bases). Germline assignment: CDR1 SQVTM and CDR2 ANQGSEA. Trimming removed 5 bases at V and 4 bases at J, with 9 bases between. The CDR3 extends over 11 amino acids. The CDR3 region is CSVSREYEQYF. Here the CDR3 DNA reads TGCAGCGTTAGCAGGGAATACGAGCAGTACTTC.

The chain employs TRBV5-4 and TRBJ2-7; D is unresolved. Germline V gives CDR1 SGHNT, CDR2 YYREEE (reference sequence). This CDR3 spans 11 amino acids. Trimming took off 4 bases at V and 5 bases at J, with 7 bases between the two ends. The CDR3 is CASSLLDEQYF. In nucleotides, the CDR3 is TGTGCCAGCAGCCTCTTGGACGAGCAGTACTTC.

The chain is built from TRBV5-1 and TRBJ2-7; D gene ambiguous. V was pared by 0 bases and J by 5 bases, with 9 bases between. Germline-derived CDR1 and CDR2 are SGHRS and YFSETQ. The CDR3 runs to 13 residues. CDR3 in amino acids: CASSLAMVHEQYF. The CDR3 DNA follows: TGCGCCAGCAGCTTGGCCATGGTCCACGAGCAGTACTTC.

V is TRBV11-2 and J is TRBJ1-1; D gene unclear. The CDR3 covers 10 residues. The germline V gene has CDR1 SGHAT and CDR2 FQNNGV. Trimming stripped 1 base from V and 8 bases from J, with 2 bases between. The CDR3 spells CASSLGEAFF. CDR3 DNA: TGTGCCAGCAGCTTAGGAGAAGCTTTCTTT.

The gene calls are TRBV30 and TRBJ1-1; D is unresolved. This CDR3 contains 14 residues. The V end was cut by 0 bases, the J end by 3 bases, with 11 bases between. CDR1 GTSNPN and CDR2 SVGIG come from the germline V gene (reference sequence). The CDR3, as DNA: TGTGCCTGGAGTGTTATGGACTTCCACACTGAAGCTTTCTTT. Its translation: CAWSVMDFHTEAFF.

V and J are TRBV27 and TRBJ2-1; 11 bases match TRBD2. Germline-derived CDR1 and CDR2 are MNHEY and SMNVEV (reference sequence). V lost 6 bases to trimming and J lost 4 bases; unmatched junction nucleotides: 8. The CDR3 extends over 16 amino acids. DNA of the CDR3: TGTGCCAGCAGCCGATCGGGACTAGCGGTTTACAATGAGCAGTTCTTC. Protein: CASSRSGLAVYNEQFF.

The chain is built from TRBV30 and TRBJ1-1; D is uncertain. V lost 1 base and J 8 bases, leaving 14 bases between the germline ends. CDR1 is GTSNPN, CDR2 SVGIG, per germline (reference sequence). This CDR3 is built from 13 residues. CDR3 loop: CAWSGTDVWEAFF. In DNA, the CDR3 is TGTGCCTGGAGTGGAACCGACGTGTGGGAAGCTTTCTTT.

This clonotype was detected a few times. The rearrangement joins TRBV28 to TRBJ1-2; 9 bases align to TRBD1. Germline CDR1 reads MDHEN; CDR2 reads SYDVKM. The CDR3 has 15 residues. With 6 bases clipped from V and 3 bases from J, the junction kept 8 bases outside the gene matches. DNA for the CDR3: TGTGCCAGCAGCCGAACAGGGGGCCGAGACTATGGCTACACCTTC. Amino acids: CASSRTGGRDYGYTF.

This chain's CDR3 is CAWSVPFGQGAIYEQYF. Written as DNA, the CDR3 is TGTGCCTGGAGTGTTCCCTTCGGACAGGGGGCGATTTACGAGCAGTACTTC. V gene TRBV30 combines with J gene TRBJ2-7, with 11 bases fitting TRBD1. Germline loops: CDR1 GTSNPN, CDR2 SVGIG (reference sequence). The CDR3 has 17 residues. Germline trimming cut 0 bases from V and 4 bases from J; bases unmatched to any gene: 11.

In DNA form, the CDR3 reads TGCGCCAGCAGCCAAGATTCTGGGGGCCTATCGGTGAGCTACGAGCAGTACTTC. This translates into CASSQDSGGLSVSYEQYF. The V call is TRBV4-1, the J call TRBJ2-7, with D possibly TRBD1 on 6 matching bases. V was trimmed by 0 bases and J by 3 bases, leaving 21 bases between them. CDR1 and CDR2 from the germline V gene are MGHRA and YSYEKL. The CDR3 is made up of 18 amino acids.

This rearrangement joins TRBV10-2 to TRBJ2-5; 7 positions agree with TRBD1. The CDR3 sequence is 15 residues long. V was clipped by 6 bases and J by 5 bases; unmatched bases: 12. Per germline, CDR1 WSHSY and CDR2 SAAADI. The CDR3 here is CASRPGDSRLETQYF. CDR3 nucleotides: TGCGCCAGCAGACCCGGGGACAGCCGGTTGGAGACCCAGTACTTC.

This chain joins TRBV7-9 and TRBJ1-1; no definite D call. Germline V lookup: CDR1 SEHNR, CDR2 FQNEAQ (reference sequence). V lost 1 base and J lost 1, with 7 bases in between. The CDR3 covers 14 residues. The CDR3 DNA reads TGTGCCAGCAGCTTAGGATCAGAGAACACTGAAGCTTTCTTT. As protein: CASSLGSENTEAFF.

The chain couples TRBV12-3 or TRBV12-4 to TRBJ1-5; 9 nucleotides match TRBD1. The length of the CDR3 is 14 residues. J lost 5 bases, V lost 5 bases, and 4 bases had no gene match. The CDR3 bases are TGTGCCAGCAGTAACGACAGGGGGGATCAGCCCCAGCATTTT. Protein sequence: CASSNDRGDQPQHF.

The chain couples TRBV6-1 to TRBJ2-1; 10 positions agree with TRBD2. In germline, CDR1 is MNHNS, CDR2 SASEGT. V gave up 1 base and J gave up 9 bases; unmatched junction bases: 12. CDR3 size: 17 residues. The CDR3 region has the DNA TGTGCCAGCAGTGAAGTCTGGTCTAGCGGGAGTTTTCTTGAGCAGTTCTTC. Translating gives CASSEVWSSGSFLEQFF.

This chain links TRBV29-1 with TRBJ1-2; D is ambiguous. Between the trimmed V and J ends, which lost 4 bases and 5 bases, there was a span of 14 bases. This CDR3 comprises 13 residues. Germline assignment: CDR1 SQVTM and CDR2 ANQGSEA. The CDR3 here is CSVVSSPVYGYTF. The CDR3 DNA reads TGCAGCGTTGTTAGCAGCCCAGTTTATGGCTACACCTTC. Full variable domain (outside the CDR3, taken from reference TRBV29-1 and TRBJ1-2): SAVISQKPSRDICQRGTSLTIQCQVDSQVTMMFWYRQQPGQSLTLIATANQGSEATYESGFVIDKFPISRPNLTFSTLTVSNMSPEDSSIYLCSVVSSPVYGYTFGSGTRLTVV.

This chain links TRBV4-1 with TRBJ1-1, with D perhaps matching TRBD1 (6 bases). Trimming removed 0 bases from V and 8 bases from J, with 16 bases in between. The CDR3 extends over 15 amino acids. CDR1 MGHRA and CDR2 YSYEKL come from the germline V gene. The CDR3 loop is CASSQEYTGKGEAFF. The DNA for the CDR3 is TGCGCCAGCAGCCAAGAGTATACAGGGAAGGGAGAAGCTTTCTTT.

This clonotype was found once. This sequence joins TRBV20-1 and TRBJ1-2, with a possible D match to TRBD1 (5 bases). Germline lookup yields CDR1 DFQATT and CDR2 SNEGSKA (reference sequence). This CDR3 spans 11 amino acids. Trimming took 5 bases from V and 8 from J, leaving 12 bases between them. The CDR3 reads CSAQGPRGYTF. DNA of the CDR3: TGCAGTGCTCAGGGCCCCCGAGGCTACACCTTC.

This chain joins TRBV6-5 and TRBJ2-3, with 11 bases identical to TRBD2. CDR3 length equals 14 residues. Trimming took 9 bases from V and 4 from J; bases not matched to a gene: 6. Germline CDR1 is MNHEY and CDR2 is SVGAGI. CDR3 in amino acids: CASTSGSISDTQYF. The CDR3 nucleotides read TGTGCCAGTACTAGCGGGAGTATCTCAGATACGCAGTATTTT.

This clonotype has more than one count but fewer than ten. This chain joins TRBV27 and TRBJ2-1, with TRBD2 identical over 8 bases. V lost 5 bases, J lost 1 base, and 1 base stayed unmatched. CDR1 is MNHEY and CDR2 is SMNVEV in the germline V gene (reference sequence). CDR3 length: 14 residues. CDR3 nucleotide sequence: TGTGCCAGCAGTCCGGGGGGGTCCTACAATGAGCAGTTCTTC. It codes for CASSPGGSYNEQFF.

The CDR3 loop reads CASSSEGDKANYGYTF. CDR3 DNA: TGTGCCAGCAGCTCGGAGGGGGACAAGGCTAACTATGGCTACACCTTC. This chain uses TRBV5-4 with TRBJ1-2, with D possibly being TRBD1 (6 bases). Trimming took 3 bases from V and 0 from J, leaving 15 bases between them. The germline gives CDR1 SGHNT, CDR2 YYREEE (reference sequence). The CDR3 runs to 16 residues. Full variable domain (outside the CDR3, taken from reference TRBV5-4 and TRBJ1-2): ETGVTQSPTHLIKTRGQQVTLRCSSQSGHNTVSWYQQALGQGPQFIFQYYREEENGRGNFPPRFSGLQFPNYSSELNVNALELDDSALYLCASSSEGDKANYGYTFGSGTRLTVV.

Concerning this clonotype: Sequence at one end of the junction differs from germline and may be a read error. CDR3 sequence: CSATWTSGVEEFF. CDR3 DNA: TGCAGTGCTACTTGGACTAGCGGGGTTGAGGAGTTCTTC. The chain links TRBV20-1 to TRBJ2-1, with 12 bases identical to TRBD2. The germline V gene has CDR1 DFQATT and CDR2 SNEGSKA (reference sequence). The CDR3 extends over 13 amino acids.